Listed below are T cell receptor beta chains from one sample, sequenced in a study of tumor-infiltrating lymphocytes in oesophageal squamous cell carcinoma. TCRdb passed the PCR reads through MiXCR, listing each CDR3 protein once. The sample includes fewer than 18,000 distinct CDR3 sequences, roughly 49% of them seen just once. Sequences were obtained from esophageal tumor tissue. The receptors originated from a male donor with esophageal squamous cell carcinoma. The CDR3 runs from the conserved cysteine through the conserved F or W. Fields, in order: D gene, J gene, clone size, V gene, CDR3 DNA, CDR3 protein. D genes are given only for firm matches. Only part of the rows carry a size: once, few, many, or a class if the clone is expanded.

>.|TRBJ2-4|many|TRBV11-2
TGTGCCAGCAGCTTCCAGGGTAAAAACATTCAGTACTTC
CASSFQGKNIQYF
>.|TRBJ2-1|many|TRBV7-9
TGTGCCAGCAGCTTAGGGGGGACTTCCAATGAGCAGTTCTTC
CASSLGGTSNEQFF
>TRBD2|TRBJ2-1|many|TRBV6-6
TGTGCCAGCAGTTACCTTGGGACTAGCGGGATAGTTCGCTCCTACAATGAGCAGTTCTTC
CASSYLGTSGIVRSYNEQFF
>.|TRBJ2-7|.|TRBV28
TGTGCCAGCAGTTCACCTGTGGGCGCAGATACGCAGTACTTC
CASSSPVGADTQYF
>TRBD2|TRBJ2-3|few|TRBV7-2
TGTGCCAGCAGCCGACTAGCTCAGAAAGGTGATACGCAGTATTTT
CASSRLAQKGDTQYF
>.|TRBJ2-4|.|TRBV7-6
TGTGCCAGCAGCTTACCACCCACAGATACGCAGTACTTC
CASSLPPTDTQYF
>.|TRBJ2-6|.|TRBV6-2/TRBV6-3
TGTGCCAGCAACTTGCCCGGGGCCAACGTCCTGACTTTC
CASNLPGANVLTF
>TRBD2|TRBJ2-3|many|TRBV7-9
TGTGCCAGCAGCTGGGACTACGACACAGATACGCAGTATTTT
CASSWDYDTDTQYF
>TRBD2|TRBJ2-5|once|TRBV7-3
TGTGCCAGCAGCTTCCTAGCGGGAGGGGAAGGGACCCAGTACTTC
CASSFLAGGEGTQYF
>TRBD2|TRBJ2-7|once|TRBV7-9
TGTGCCAGCAGCAAATGGACTAGCGGGACTACCTACAATGAGCAGTACTTC
CASSKWTSGTTYNEQYF
>.|TRBJ1-3|many|TRBV4-1
TGCGCCAGCACCCCACTTGGGTCTGGAAACACCATATATTTT
CASTPLGSGNTIYF
>.|TRBJ1-1|.|TRBV7-9
TGTGCCAGCAGCTTATTTTTGGTTGGGGGCAGGAGGAACACTGAAGCTTTCTTT
CASSLFLVGGRRNTEAFF
>.|TRBJ1-2|.|TRBV6-6
TGTGCCAGCAGTTCGACCGACAGGTTTCTCCTTGGCTACACCTTC
CASSSTDRFLLGYTF
>.|TRBJ1-1|.|TRBV9
TGTGCCAGCAGCCCAGGGGAGACTGAAGCTTTCTTT
CASSPGETEAFF
>.|TRBJ1-4|many|TRBV2
TGTGCCAGCAGTGAGGATGGCGCAACTAATGAAAAACTGTTTTTT
CASSEDGATNEKLFF
>.|TRBJ2-7|.|TRBV25-1
TGTGCCAGCAGTACCGGGTACAATGAGCAGTACTTC
CASSTGYNEQYF
>TRBD2|TRBJ2-1|large|TRBV7-3
TGTGCCAGCAGCATAGGGACTAGCGGAGTTAATGAGCAGTTCTTC
CASSIGTSGVNEQFF
>.|TRBJ2-3|.|TRBV28
TGTGCCAGCAGTTTATATGGGGGCAATTCACCCCTCCACTTC
CASSLYGGNSPLHF
>TRBD2|TRBJ2-1|few|TRBV7-6
TGTGCCAGCAGCTCCACCAGATCTAGCGGGAGCCTCAATGAGCAGTTCTTC
CASSSTRSSGSLNEQFF
>.|TRBJ2-7|.|TRBV7-2
TGTGCCAGCAGCTCTACGGACAGGAGGGGTTCCGAGCAGTACTTC
CASSSTDRRGSEQYF
>.|TRBJ2-5|many|TRBV5-4
TGTGCCAGCAGCATGCCCCAAGAGACCCAGTACTTC
CASSMPQETQYF
>.|TRBJ2-3|.|TRBV2
TGTGCCAGCAGCGCCAGACAGCCGCCAGATACGCAGTATTTT
CASSARQPPDTQYF
>.|TRBJ2-5|once|TRBV27
TGTGCCAGCAGAGGACAGCCGGGAGAGACCCAGTACTTC
CASRGQPGETQYF
>.|TRBJ2-1|medium-sized|TRBV7-3
TGTGCCAGCAGCTTAAGTGACCCTATCTCCAATGAGCAGTTCTTC
CASSLSDPISNEQFF
>.|TRBJ1-6|many|TRBV7-9
TGTGCCAGCAGCTTCCAGGGGACCGGGAACAGTAATTCACCCCTCCACTTC
CASSFQGTGNSNSPLHF
>.|TRBJ2-1|.|TRBV7-6
TGTGCCAGCAGCTTAGAGGCTACCCAACCACAGCAGTTCTTC
CASSLEATQPQQFF
>.|TRBJ2-5|.|TRBV5-1
TGCGCCAGCAGCTTGGAGACGAAAGAGACCCAGTACTTC
CASSLETKETQYF
>TRBD2|TRBJ2-1|few|TRBV11-2
TGTGCCAGCAGCTTAAGAGCGGGAGGGAATGAGCAGTTCTTC
CASSLRAGGNEQFF
>TRBD1|TRBJ2-7|large|TRBV7-9
TGTGCCAGCAACGATTTTCCGGGACAGGGGACCTACGAGCAGTACTTC
CASNDFPGQGTYEQYF
>TRBD2|TRBJ2-1|.|TRBV7-3
TGTGCCAGCAGCTCAGGACTAGCCGGGGCTTGGGGGAATGAGCAGTTCTTC
CASSSGLAGAWGNEQFF
>.|TRBJ2-7|.|TRBV10-3
TGTGCCATCAGTGACCCCGGACGGTCCTCCTACGAGCAGTACTTC
CAISDPGRSSYEQYF
>.|TRBJ2-7|.|TRBV7-2
TGTGCCAGCAGCCCAACAGATACGGGGGCTGATTCCCACGAGCAGTACTTC
CASSPTDTGADSHEQYF
>TRBD1|TRBJ2-1|many|TRBV7-9
TGTGCCAGCAGAGGGACAGGGGGACTCGATGAGCAGTTCTTC
CASRGTGGLDEQFF